These 25 T cell receptor beta chains were sequenced from one sample in a study of graft-versus-host responses after intestinal transplantation. Which antigens these TCRs recognize remains unknown. TCRdb's table, derived via immunoSEQ multiplex PCR, lists solely in-frame clones and lacks some. The sample carries 100,000 to 140,000 clones, around 90% recorded once. The material sequenced was unstimulated CD4+ T cells sorted from spleen or lymph node cells, taken before transplant. The receptors here all came from a human donor who was the organ donor for an intestinal transplant.

CDR3 protein: CASSSDLGYEQFF. CDR3 in DNA: TGTGCCAGCAGCTCCGATCTGGGGTATGAGCAGTTCTTC. The V call is TRBV27, the J call TRBJ2-1; the D is unclear. The ends were cut back, 6 bases at V and 8 bases at J, with 14 bases in the middle. CDR3 size: 13 residues. From germline, CDR1 is MNHEY and CDR2 SMNVEV (reference sequence).

This chain links TRBV25-1 with TRBJ2-7, with 13 bases lining up with TRBD2. V shed 3 bases and J 3 bases; nucleotides not matched to a gene: 5. Looked up from germline, CDR1 is MGHDK and CDR2 is SYGVNS. This CDR3 comprises 16 residues. This chain's CDR3 is CASSDERTSGSYEQYF. In DNA, the CDR3 is TGTGCCAGCAGTGACGAACGGACTAGCGGGAGCTACGAGCAGTACTTC.

V gene TRBV19 combines with J gene TRBJ2-4, with TRBD1 matching over 10 bases. In germline, CDR1 is LNHDA, CDR2 SQIVND (reference sequence). V trimming: 5 bases; J trimming: 5 bases; junction bases outside the gene matches: 3. The length of the CDR3 is 14 residues. Here the CDR3 reads CASSPGTGENIQYF. For the CDR3, the DNA is TGTGCCAGTAGTCCAGGGACAGGGGAAAACATTCAGTACTTC. The whole variable domain, filled in from reference TRBV19 and TRBJ2-4, reads DGGITQSPKYLFRKEGQNVTLSCEQNLNHDAMYWYRQDPGQGLRLIYYSQIVNDFQKGDIAEGYSVSREKKESFPLTVTSAQKNPTAFYLCASSPGTGENIQYFGAGTRLSVL.

J is TRBJ1-1 and V is TRBV6-1, with 9 bases lining up with TRBD1. The CDR3 contains 16 residues. The V gene's germline CDR1 is MNHNS and CDR2 SASEGT. After removal of 4 bases from V and 5 bases from J, the junction contained 11 bases not matched to a gene. The CDR3 sequence: CASSVPGQGFRTEAFF. CDR3 coding DNA: TGTGCCAGCAGTGTACCGGGACAGGGATTTCGGACTGAAGCTTTCTTT.

J is TRBJ2-7 and V is TRBV11-2, with 7 bases lining up with TRBD1. V lost 5 bases and J lost 1; bases outside the gene matches: 8. The CDR3 is 15 residues long. CDR1 is SGHAT and CDR2 is FQNNGV in the germline V gene. CDR3 region: CASSASGTVSYEQYF. The CDR3 DNA is TGTGCCAGCAGCGCATCCGGGACAGTTTCCTACGAGCAGTACTTC.

The gene calls are TRBV11-2 and TRBJ2-5; weak D call: TRBD2 (5 bases). V gave up 4 bases and J gave up 4 bases, with 10 bases separating them. This CDR3 is built from 13 residues. Germline CDR1 and CDR2: SGHAT and FQNNGV. The CDR3 loop is CASSSFRGETQYF. The CDR3 DNA is TGTGCCAGCAGCTCGTTCCGGGGAGAGACCCAGTACTTC.

The chain recombines TRBV5-1 with TRBJ1-1; D unclear. Germline assignment: CDR1 SGHRS and CDR2 YFSETQ. There are 15 residues in the CDR3. Trimming shortened V by 4 bases and J by 0 bases, and 13 bases separated the two germline ends. CDR3 sequence reads: CASSTDALVNTEAFF. DNA of the CDR3: TGCGCCAGCAGCACCGACGCCCTCGTGAACACTGAAGCTTTCTTT.

The chain carries TRBV5-5 and TRBJ1-1; 9 bases agree with TRBD1. Germline-derived CDR1 and CDR2 are SGHKS and YYEKEE (reference sequence). The CDR3 covers 15 residues. Trimming cost V 7 bases and J 3 bases; bases outside gene matches: 10. CDR3 nucleotide sequence: TGTGCCAGCGCGCCCCGGGACAGGGCGGACACTGAAGCTTTCTTT. It specifies CASAPRDRADTEAFF. Full variable domain (missing parts from reference TRBV5-5 and TRBJ1-1): DAGVTQSPTHLIKTRGQQVTLRCSPISGHKSVSWYQQVLGQGPQFIFQYYEKEERGRGNFPDRFSARQFPNYSSELNVNALLLGDSALYLCASAPRDRADTEAFFGQGTRLTVV.

The V gene is TRBV27, the J gene TRBJ1-5; D possibly corresponds to TRBD1 (5 bases). Trimming stripped 6 bases from V and 0 bases from J, with 12 bases between. Germline-derived CDR1 and CDR2 are MNHEY and SMNVEV (reference sequence). The CDR3 consists of 15 residues. The CDR3 DNA follows: TGTGCCAGCAGATATAACCAGGGTAGCAATCAGCCCCAGCATTTT. This translates into CASRYNQGSNQPQHF.

This clone was seen a few times. This sequence joins TRBV2 and TRBJ2-7; no firm D call. V was shortened by 5 bases and J by 2 bases, with 10 bases between the two germline ends. CDR1 and CDR2 from the germline V gene are SNHLY and FYNNEI. This CDR3 spans 13 amino acids. CDR3 in DNA: TGTGCCAGCAGTTCTGGTCAAACCTACGAGCAGTACTTC. Its translation: CASSSGQTYEQYF.

This chain uses TRBV29-1 with TRBJ1-1; the D gene is possibly TRBD1 (5 bases). The CDR3 is made up of 12 amino acids. Trimming removed 7 bases at V and 3 bases at J, with 12 bases between. Germline CDR1 SQVTM, CDR2 ANQGSEA. CDR3 DNA: TGCAGCGGGGGGGACTGGGACACTGAAGCTTTCTTT. Translating it yields CSGGDWDTEAFF.

This rearrangement joins TRBV27 to TRBJ2-5, with D possibly called TRBD1 or TRBD2 (7 bases each). The J call is uncertain, as TRBJ2-7 better fits the DNA end. The germline V gene encodes CDR1 MNHEY and CDR2 SMNVEV (reference sequence). This CDR3 comprises 16 residues. This CDR3 is CASSSGGGRKAYEQYF. The CDR3 bases are TGTGCCAGCAGTTCAGGGGGGGGCAGAAAGGCCTACGAGCAGTACTTC.

The rearrangement joins TRBV29-1 to TRBJ2-1; TRBD1 matches at 8 bases. Germline CDR1 reads SQVTM; CDR2 reads ANQGSEA. This CDR3 has 13 amino acids. Trimming removed 6 bases from V and 1 base from J; junction bases left unmatched: 2. CDR3 bases: TGCAGCGTCACAGGGGGGTCCTACAATGAGCAGTTCTTC. Translation: CSVTGGSYNEQFF.

The chain recombines TRBV2 with TRBJ2-3; the match to TRBD1 covers 7 bases. The CDR3 covers 17 residues. J was trimmed by 5 bases and V by 3 bases; bases with no gene match: 14. Germline V gene sequence: CDR1 SNHLY, CDR2 FYNNEI. CDR3 region: CASSDLKIGTVGDTQYF. In nucleotides, the CDR3 is TGTGCCAGCAGTGACCTAAAAATCGGGACAGTGGGAGATACGCAGTATTTT.

The chain combines TRBV5-1 with TRBJ2-3, with unresolved D. There are 13 residues in the CDR3. The V end was cut by 4 bases, the J end by 5 bases, with 11 bases between. CDR1 SGHRS and CDR2 YFSETQ come from the germline V gene. Here the CDR3 DNA reads TGCGCCAGCAGCCCCAGACCCGAAGATACGCAGTATTTT. It translates to CASSPRPEDTQYF. Complete variable domain (other parts from reference TRBV5-1 and TRBJ2-3): KAGVTQTPRYLIKTRGQQVTLSCSPISGHRSVSWYQQTPGQGLQFLFEYFSETQRNKGNFPGRFSGRQFSNSRSEMNVSTLELGDSALYLCASSPRPEDTQYFGPGTRLTVL.

This chain connects TRBV4-1 to TRBJ1-1, with D perhaps matching TRBD1 (6 bases). The CDR3 spans 15 residues. The V end lost 10 bases, the J end lost 0 bases, and 18 bases lay between the germline ends. From germline, CDR1 is MGHRA and CDR2 YSYEKL. CDR3 bases: TGCGCCACAGGGGTGGCAGGAGTCATGAACACTGAAGCTTTCTTT. This sequence encodes CATGVAGVMNTEAFF.

The CDR3 nucleotides read TGTGCCAGCAGCTTTCGTGGCGGGAGAGGAACAGATACGCAGTATTTT. As protein: CASSFRGGRGTDTQYF. The chain couples TRBV7-2 to TRBJ2-3; 7 bases fit TRBD2. The CDR3 contains 16 residues. Germline V gives CDR1 SGHTA, CDR2 FQGNSA. Trimming at V came to 3 bases and at J to 3 bases, leaving 9 bases not matched to a gene.

This chain connects TRBV9 to TRBJ1-6; no reliable D call. The CDR3 runs 14 residues. Trimming took off 4 bases at V and 10 bases at J, with 15 bases between the two ends. CDR1 is SGDLS, CDR2 YYNGEE, per germline. This CDR3 is CASSQRIERSPLHF. The CDR3 bases are TGTGCCAGCAGCCAGAGGATAGAACGGTCACCCCTCCACTTT.

The rearrangement joins TRBV28 to TRBJ2-7; 7 nucleotides line up with TRBD1. The CDR3 contains 15 residues. V shed 6 bases and J 1 base; nucleotides not matched to a gene: 9. The germline V gene has CDR1 MDHEN and CDR2 SYDVKM. Here the CDR3 reads CASSPAPQGSYEQYF. DNA of the CDR3: TGTGCCAGCAGCCCCGCCCCACAGGGGTCCTACGAGCAGTACTTC.

The J gene is TRBJ1-5, the V gene TRBV2; D might be TRBD1 (5 bases). Germline lookup yields CDR1 SNHLY and CDR2 FYNNEI. The CDR3 contains 13 residues. Trimming removed 6 bases at V and 4 bases at J, with 10 bases between. CDR3 nucleotides: TGTGCCAGCAGAGGGGTTGGGAATCAGCCCCAGCATTTT. Translation gives CASRGVGNQPQHF. Looking up the rest from reference TRBV2 and TRBJ1-5 gives the full variable domain: EPEVTQTPSHQVTQMGQEVILRCVPISNHLYFYWYRQILGQKVEFLVSFYNNEISEKSEIFDDQFSVERPDGSNFTLKIRSTKLEDSAMYFCASRGVGNQPQHFGDGTRLSIL.

This clone was picked up one time. The chain joins TRBV6-1 to TRBJ1-2, with a possible D match to TRBD1 (5 bases). The CDR3 runs to 14 residues. Trimming took 6 bases from V and 1 from J, leaving 12 bases between them. Germline-derived CDR1 and CDR2 are MNHNS and SASEGT. The CDR3 region is CASSPTAFNYGYTF. DNA for the CDR3: TGTGCCAGCAGCCCGACAGCGTTTAACTATGGCTACACCTTC.

This chain links TRBV11-3 with TRBJ2-7; D unresolved. V lost 1 base, J lost 3 bases, and 7 bases lay in between. The CDR3 sequence is 13 residues long. CDR1 is SGHNT and CDR2 is YENEEA in the germline V gene. The CDR3 DNA reads TGTGCCAGCAGCTTAGGAGAAGTCTACGAGCAGTACTTC. As protein: CASSLGEVYEQYF.

V usage is TRBV4-1 and J usage is TRBJ2-2, with 8 bases lining up with TRBD1. Trimming cost V 5 bases and J 8 bases; bases outside gene matches: 4. Germline V gives CDR1 MGHRA, CDR2 YSYEKL. The CDR3 loop spans 13 amino acids. The CDR3 here is CASSGRDRGELFF. CDR3 DNA: TGCGCCAGCAGCGGGCGGGACAGGGGGGAGCTGTTTTTT.

The rearrangement joins TRBV30 to TRBJ2-2; D is possibly TRBD2 (6 bases). The germline V gene has CDR1 GTSNPN and CDR2 SVGIG (reference sequence). The V end was cut by 1 base, the J end by 0 bases, with 21 bases between. There are 19 residues in the CDR3. The CDR3 here is CAWSEVGMGGVTNTGELFF. CDR3 in DNA: TGTGCCTGGAGTGAAGTTGGGATGGGCGGGGTTACGAACACCGGGGAGCTGTTTTTT.

The J gene is TRBJ1-5, the V gene TRBV6-5; TRBD1 is a possible D gene (5 bases). Trimming left V 7 bases short and J 4 bases short, with 14 bases between. The CDR3 runs to 14 residues. The germline V gene has CDR1 MNHEY and CDR2 SVGAGI. The CDR3: CASTSGRGNQPQHF. The CDR3 DNA is TGTGCCAGCACCTCTGGGCGGGGGAATCAGCCCCAGCATTTT.